This entry lists 29 T cell receptor beta chains sequenced from one sample in a study of blood T cells in healthy people across ages. The second PCR ran roughly 6 to 11 cycles with a sample-barcoded 5' primer and J-beta primers. TCRdb called the 5' RACE reads again in MiXCR, with one record for every CDR3 protein. The table lists about 1.8 million distinct CDR3 sequences, around 50% of them singletons, with roughly 2% in the top ten. Sequenced input: blood. The receptors come from a woman between 40 and 50 years old in good health.

The chain has TRBV29-1 and TRBJ1-3, with TRBD1 matching 8 bases. V trimming: 1 base; J trimming: 4 bases; junction bases outside the gene matches: 6. This CDR3 comprises 15 residues. Germline lookup yields CDR1 SQVTM and CDR2 ANQGSEA. The chain's CDR3 is CSVEVGQGPGNTIYF. CDR3 in DNA: TGCAGCGTTGAAGTAGGACAGGGACCAGGAAACACCATATATTTT.

The chain employs TRBV4-1 and TRBJ2-3; TRBD1 aligns across 8 bases. The germline V gene has CDR1 MGHRA and CDR2 YSYEKL. V shed 4 bases, J shed 0 bases, and the junction held 12 bases outside the gene matches. CDR3 length: 18 residues. The CDR3 DNA follows: TGCGCCAGCAGCCCCCCAGGGGGCGACTCTCCTAGCACAGATACGCAGTATTTT. It is translated as CASSPPGGDSPSTDTQYF.

This clonotype was counted a few times. The chain links TRBV18 to TRBJ2-5; 7 bases are a match to TRBD1. The CDR3 consists of 15 residues. V dropped 3 bases and J dropped 1; count of bases not matched to a gene: 5. CDR1 is KGHSH, CDR2 LQKENI, per germline. The CDR3 here is CASSPGQIPQETQYF. CDR3 nucleotides: TGTGCCAGCTCACCGGGACAGATCCCCCAAGAGACCCAGTACTTC.

This rearrangement joins TRBV5-1 to TRBJ1-2, with D possibly being TRBD1 (6 bases). The germline V and J ends were trimmed by 2 bases and 1 base, with 9 bases remaining between them. Germline-derived CDR1 and CDR2 are SGHRS and YFSETQ. The CDR3 contains 14 residues. The CDR3: CASSFWTDNYGYTF. Here the CDR3 DNA reads TGCGCCAGCAGCTTCTGGACAGATAACTATGGCTACACCTTC.

This clonotype appeared a few times. The chain carries TRBV4-1 and TRBJ2-1; 9 nucleotides line up with TRBD1. Germline V CDR1 and CDR2: MGHRA, YSYEKL. J gave up 8 bases and V 5 bases, and 4 bases lay outside the gene matches. The CDR3 has 13 amino acids. The CDR3 here is CASSGQGFDEQFF. The CDR3 region has the DNA TGCGCCAGCAGCGGACAGGGGTTCGATGAGCAGTTCTTC.

The sample holds a few counts of this clonotype. V and J are TRBV4-2 and TRBJ2-2; D uncertain. The CDR3 is 16 residues long. The V gene's germline CDR1 is LGHNA and CDR2 YNFKEQ. V lost 1 base, J lost 5 bases, and 14 bases lay in between. The CDR3 DNA reads TGTGCCAGCAGCCAAGTAGCCAGGACGAGGACCGGGGAGCTGTTTTTT. Its translation: CASSQVARTRTGELFF.

The rearrangement joins TRBV3-1 to TRBJ2-1, with TRBD2 matching over 8 bases. Germline V gene lookup returns CDR1 LGHDT and CDR2 YNNKEL (reference sequence). This CDR3 has 16 residues. The ends lost 2 bases at V and 6 bases at J; junction bases unmatched: 9. The CDR3 is CASSQRAGAFRNEQFF. CDR3 DNA: TGTGCCAGCAGCCAAAGAGCGGGGGCCTTCCGCAATGAGCAGTTCTTC.

In its sample, this clonotype was seen a few times. The V gene is TRBV6-1, the J gene TRBJ2-5; possible D gene TRBD2, 5 bases. CDR3 size: 14 residues. V was cut by 8 bases and J by 4 bases, with 17 bases left in between. Germline values: CDR1 MNHNS, CDR2 SASEGT. CDR3 residues: CASASRQPRETQYF. Written as DNA, the CDR3 is TGTGCCAGCGCTAGCCGGCAGCCCCGAGAGACCCAGTACTTC.

This clonotype was counted only a few times. The chain uses TRBV12-3 or TRBV12-4 and TRBJ2-7; 9 bases match TRBD1. The CDR3 is 15 residues long. The ends lost 3 bases at V and 1 base at J; junction bases unmatched: 4. The CDR3 DNA is TGTGCCAGCAGTTTGAAGGGACAGGGATCCTACGAGCAGTACTTC. This encodes CASSLKGQGSYEQYF.

This clonotype was seen more than once but under ten times. The chain combines TRBV28 with TRBJ2-7; TRBD1 or TRBD2 may be the D gene (5 bases each). With 0 bases removed from V and 2 bases from J, the gap between germline ends came to 8 bases. The germline gives CDR1 MDHEN, CDR2 SYDVKM. The CDR3 extends over 14 amino acids. DNA of the CDR3: TGTGCCAGCAGTTTATGGGGGGAAACCTACGAGCAGTACTTC. This gives the protein CASSLWGETYEQYF.

The V gene is TRBV4-1, the J gene TRBJ1-4; 7 bases match TRBD1. Per the germline V gene, CDR1 is MGHRA and CDR2 is YSYEKL. The V segment lost 0 bases and the J segment 4 bases; nucleotides outside the gene matches: 11. The CDR3 spans 18 residues. The CDR3 region has the DNA TGCGCCAGCAGCCAAGAAGTGCGACAGGGTATGATTAATGAAAAACTGTTTTTT. It yields the protein CASSQEVRQGMINEKLFF.

The rearrangement uses TRBV20-1 and TRBJ1-5, with D unresolved. Germline V gene data show CDR1 as DFQATT and CDR2 as SNEGSKA (reference sequence). The CDR3 has 17 amino acids. V was cut by 3 bases and J by 7 bases, with 25 bases left in between. The CDR3: CSASPARQSYRRQPQHF. The CDR3, as DNA: TGCAGTGCTAGTCCCGCCAGGCAGAGCTATAGAAGGCAGCCCCAGCATTTT.

The chain employs TRBV20-1 and TRBJ2-7; 8 bases line up with TRBD2. Trimming removed 0 bases from V and 3 bases from J; junction bases left unmatched: 13. This CDR3 has 17 residues. Germline loops: CDR1 DFQATT, CDR2 SNEGSKA (reference sequence). The CDR3 spells CSARDLIVGAGGYEQYF. CDR3 coding DNA: TGCAGTGCTAGAGATCTTATTGTGGGGGCGGGAGGCTACGAGCAGTACTTC.

The gene calls are TRBV7-2 and TRBJ2-2, with D perhaps being TRBD1 or TRBD2 (6 bases each). Trimming left V 5 bases short and J 0 bases short, with 13 bases between. The CDR3 length is 16 residues. The germline CDR1 and CDR2 sequences are SGHTA and FQGNSA. The CDR3 region has the DNA TGTGCCAGCAGCCAACGGGGGACAACGAACACCGGGGAGCTGTTTTTT. It codes for CASSQRGTTNTGELFF.

The rearrangement joins TRBV5-1 to TRBJ1-1; D possibly corresponds to TRBD1 (5 bases). Trimming took off 0 bases at V and 4 bases at J, with 13 bases between the two ends. Germline V gives CDR1 SGHRS, CDR2 YFSETQ. This CDR3 has 15 residues. CDR3 region: CASSLDPRGSTEAFF. CDR3 coding DNA: TGCGCCAGCAGCTTGGATCCCCGGGGCTCCACTGAAGCTTTCTTT. Using reference TRBV5-1 and TRBJ1-1 for the parts outside the CDR3, the full variable domain is KAGVTQTPRYLIKTRGQQVTLSCSPISGHRSVSWYQQTPGQGLQFLFEYFSETQRNKGNFPGRFSGRQFSNSRSEMNVSTLELGDSALYLCASSLDPRGSTEAFFGQGTRLTVV.

This clonotype was seen a few times. The chain carries TRBV6-2 or TRBV6-3 and TRBJ2-7; TRBD1 matches at 8 bases. The CDR3 consists of 18 residues. J was trimmed by 0 bases and V by 0 bases; bases with no gene match: 10. Germline CDR1 is MNHEY and CDR2 is SVGEGT. This CDR3 reads CASSYSIFPGQDSYEQYF. As DNA, the CDR3 is TGTGCCAGCAGTTACTCGATTTTCCCGGGACAGGACTCCTACGAGCAGTACTTC.

The sample holds a few counts of this clonotype. This chain uses TRBV29-1 with TRBJ2-3; D is possibly TRBD2 (6 bases). The germline CDR1 and CDR2 sequences are SQVTM and ANQGSEA. The CDR3 contains 13 residues. V was clipped by 8 bases and J by 0 bases, with 12 bases between them. This CDR3 is CSPRDSSTDTQYF. CDR3 DNA: TGCAGCCCTCGGGACTCTAGCACAGATACGCAGTATTTT.

The chain uses TRBV7-2 and TRBJ2-1; 10 bases map to TRBD2. V shed 4 bases and J 4 bases; nucleotides not matched to a gene: 4. The germline V gene has CDR1 SGHTA and CDR2 FQGNSA. CDR3 length: 15 amino acids. DNA of the CDR3: TGTGCCAGCAGCTCCCAGCGGGGGGGGTACAATGAGCAGTTCTTC. This encodes CASSSQRGGYNEQFF.

V is TRBV29-1 and J is TRBJ1-2, with 7 bases fitting TRBD1. Germline-derived CDR1 and CDR2 are SQVTM and ANQGSEA. The CDR3 loop spans 14 amino acids. V dropped 7 bases and J dropped 0; count of bases not matched to a gene: 8. The CDR3 spells CSGGTGEANYGYTF. CDR3 DNA: TGCAGCGGTGGAACAGGGGAAGCTAACTATGGCTACACCTTC.

The J gene is TRBJ2-1, the V gene TRBV7-2, with TRBD2 matching 11 bases. Trimming at V came to 5 bases and at J to 6 bases, leaving 6 bases not matched to a gene. CDR1 SGHTA and CDR2 FQGNSA come from the germline V gene. CDR3 length equals 15 residues. Here the CDR3 DNA reads TGTGCCAGCAGCGCCACTAGCGGGGGATTCAATGAGCAGTTCTTC. Residues: CASSATSGGFNEQFF.

V is TRBV5-1 and J is TRBJ2-3; 8 bases line up with TRBD2. CDR1 SGHRS and CDR2 YFSETQ come from the germline V gene. The CDR3 length is 15 residues. The V segment lost 0 bases and the J segment 5 bases; nucleotides outside the gene matches: 5. The CDR3 loop is CASSLGGLAKDTQYF. In nucleotides, the CDR3 is TGCGCCAGCAGCTTGGGAGGACTAGCAAAAGATACGCAGTATTTT. Full variable domain (outside the CDR3, taken from reference TRBV5-1 and TRBJ2-3): KAGVTQTPRYLIKTRGQQVTLSCSPISGHRSVSWYQQTPGQGLQFLFEYFSETQRNKGNFPGRFSGRQFSNSRSEMNVSTLELGDSALYLCASSLGGLAKDTQYFGPGTRLTVL.

This clonotype appeared a few times. The DNA for the CDR3 is TGCAGTGCCCCCGGGACTAGATCCACAGATACGCAGTATTTT. Translating gives CSAPGTRSTDTQYF. This chain links TRBV20-1 with TRBJ2-3; 8 bases map to TRBD2. This CDR3 has 14 residues. The V gene's germline CDR1 is DFQATT and CDR2 SNEGSKA (reference sequence). Unmatched junction bases numbered 7, after V lost 6 bases and J lost 2 bases.

This chain connects TRBV20-1 to TRBJ2-5; D is ambiguous. CDR3 length: 11 residues. The germline CDR1 and CDR2 sequences are DFQATT and SNEGSKA (reference sequence). Between the trimmed V and J ends, which lost 4 bases and 5 bases, there was a span of 8 bases. In DNA, the CDR3 is TGCAGTGCTAATCATTGGGAGACCCAGTACTTC. Protein sequence: CSANHWETQYF.

The CDR3 sequence: CASSSQLGNTEAFF. CDR3 DNA: TGTGCCAGCAGCTCCCAGCTCGGGAACACTGAAGCTTTCTTT. V usage is TRBV11-1 and J usage is TRBJ1-1, with D unresolved. Trimming left V 4 bases short and J 1 base short, with 10 bases between. The CDR3 runs 14 residues. Germline values: CDR1 SGHAT, CDR2 FQDESV (reference sequence). The full variable domain, in which reference TRBV11-1 and TRBJ1-1 provide the parts outside the CDR3, is EAEVAQSPRYKITEKSQAVAFWCDPISGHATLYWYRQILGQGPELLVQFQDESVVDDSQLPKDRFSAERLKGVDSTLKIQPAELGDSAMYLCASSSQLGNTEAFFGQGTRLTVV.

This clonotype was seen repeatedly, ten times or more. V and J are TRBV5-6 and TRBJ2-3; D not resolved. Germline V gene data show CDR1 as SGHDT and CDR2 as YYEEEE. V lost 0 bases, J lost 0 bases, and 14 bases lay in between. This CDR3 is built from 17 residues. The CDR3 spells CASSLDLGATSTDTQYF. In DNA, the CDR3 is TGTGCCAGCAGCTTGGATCTCGGAGCAACTAGCACAGATACGCAGTATTTT.

Comments on this clonotype: This may arise from a read error, as a much more abundant clone is one base away. This chain links TRBV29-1 with TRBJ2-1, with D perhaps matching TRBD2 (6 bases). CDR1 and CDR2 from the germline V gene are SQVTM and ANQGSEA. V lost 3 bases to trimming and J lost 13 bases, with 16 bases between them. This CDR3 region has 12 residues. CDR3 in DNA: TGCAGCGTTGAGCGGGACTCGGAGACCCAGTTCTTC. It is translated as CSVERDSETQFF.

This clonotype was recorded a few times. The chain is built from TRBV20-1 and TRBJ2-3; 8 nucleotides align to TRBD1. Germline-derived CDR1 and CDR2 are DFQATT and SNEGSKA (reference sequence). The J segment lost 4 bases and the V segment lost 3 bases, leaving 9 bases of the junction unmatched. The CDR3 is made up of 15 amino acids. This CDR3 is CSASPRTGRADTQYF. The CDR3 DNA sequence: TGCAGTGCTAGCCCCCGGACAGGGCGCGCAGATACGCAGTATTTT.

This sequence joins TRBV4-3 and TRBJ2-7; D ambiguous. Trimming removed 0 bases at V and 2 bases at J, with 11 bases between. Germline assignment: CDR1 LGHNA and CDR2 YSLEER. The CDR3 has 15 amino acids. CDR3 nucleotide sequence: TGCGCCAGCAGCCAAGATCCACAGAGCACCTACGAGCAGTACTTC. Its translation: CASSQDPQSTYEQYF.

The chain couples TRBV7-2 to TRBJ1-2, with D tentatively TRBD1 (5 bases). Trimming removed 5 bases at V and 4 bases at J, with 14 bases between. The CDR3 has 14 residues. Germline V gene data show CDR1 as SGHTA and CDR2 as FQGNSA. CDR3 residues: CASSPDRQSYGYTF. DNA of the CDR3: TGTGCCAGCAGCCCCGACAGACAGAGCTATGGCTACACCTTC.